This T cell receptor beta chain is drawn from a study of cytomegalovirus exposure and HLA in healthy donors. Study-level background: In an early release, HLA-typed donors contributed approximately 82 million unique TCR sequences. Study-wide points: Solely CMV serostatus was available to characterize immune exposure. Later analysis identified 16,951 TCR beta sequences associated with HLA alleles, using a false discovery rate threshold of 0.05.

A remark on this clone: Its target is unknown.

Researchers ran the PCR with 60 Vbeta and 13 Jbeta primers. Only in-frame clones appear in the TCRdb table, and some are missing; sequencing was by immunoSEQ multiplex PCR. The sample shows around 140,000 clones, more than 60% of them seen only once. Germline-derived CDR1 and CDR2 are SNHLY and FYNNEI. The CDR3 is 14 amino acids. V was trimmed by 8 bases and J by 0 bases, leaving 13 bases between them. The chain combines TRBV2 with TRBJ1-1; no reliable D call. Sequenced sample: PBMCs. The clonotype was recovered from a woman between 18 and 29 years old in good health and CMV-seronegative. The DNA for the CDR3 is TGTGCCAGCTCCACGGAGTACATGAACACTGAAGCTTTCTTT. Amino acids: CASSTEYMNTEAFF.